These 28 T cell receptor beta chains were all obtained from the same sample, sequenced in a study of cytomegalovirus exposure and HLA in healthy donors. PCR was performed using 60 Vbeta and 13 Jbeta primers. Here immunoSEQ multiplex PCR was the method, and the copy in TCRdb shows in-frame clones only, minus some. The table records around 110,000 clones, more than 65% of them present only once. The sample taken for sequencing was PBMCs. These receptors came from a male donor in good health and CMV-seronegative.

The V call is TRBV7-3, the J call TRBJ2-1, with a weak D call TRBD2 (7 bases). In germline, CDR1 is SGHTA, CDR2 FQGTGA. Trimming pared 3 bases from V and 6 bases from J, leaving 15 bases between. CDR3 length: 15 amino acids. CDR3 region: CASSFRLAGANEQFF. CDR3 nucleotide sequence: TGTGCCAGCAGCTTCCGACTAGCAGGGGCCAATGAGCAGTTCTTC. Combining the CDR3 with reference TRBV7-3 and TRBJ2-1 gives the whole variable domain GAGVSQTPSNKVTEKGKYVELRCDPISGHTALYWYRQSLGQGPEFLIYFQGTGAADDSGLPNDRFFAVRPEGSVSTLKIQRTERGDSAVYLCASSFRLAGANEQFFGPGTRLTVL.

This chain uses TRBV27 with TRBJ2-2, with TRBD1 identical over 8 bases. The germline CDR1 and CDR2 sequences are MNHEY and SMNVEV (reference sequence). J lost 1 base, V lost 3 bases, and 7 bases had no gene match. The CDR3 contains 17 residues. The CDR3 bases are TGTGCCAGCAGTTTTGAGGGGGGACAGGTGAACACCGGGGAGCTGTTTTTT. Protein sequence: CASSFEGGQVNTGELFF.

The rearrangement uses TRBV6-1 and TRBJ1-2, with D possibly TRBD1 on 6 matching bases. V was clipped by 7 bases and J by 4 bases, with 13 bases between them. The CDR3 contains 13 residues. The V gene's germline CDR1 is MNHNS and CDR2 SASEGT. The CDR3 DNA reads as TGTGCCAGCAACCCGACAGGAAGCTATGGCTACACCTTC. Encoded protein: CASNPTGSYGYTF.

CDR3 loop: CASSPRQAAGGLFF. In DNA form, the CDR3 reads TGTGCCAGCAGCCCGCGACAGGCGGCGGGAGGGCTGTTTTTT. The V and J genes are TRBV7-2 and TRBJ2-2; 8 bases map to TRBD2. After removal of 5 bases from V and 13 bases from J, the junction contained 12 bases not matched to a gene. Germline CDR1 is SGHTA and CDR2 is FQGNSA. This CDR3 is 14 amino acids long.

The chain's CDR3 is CASSLHRGLEGDEQYF. The CDR3 region has the DNA TGTGCCAGCAGCCTCCACAGGGGGCTCGAGGGTGACGAGCAGTACTTC. V and J are TRBV13 and TRBJ2-7, with 9 bases that match TRBD1. Per the germline V gene, CDR1 is PRHDT and CDR2 is FYEKMQ (reference sequence). The ends lost 5 bases at V and 5 bases at J; junction bases unmatched: 13. This CDR3 has 16 residues.

The chain uses TRBV7-2 and TRBJ2-2; 10 nucleotides line up with TRBD2. Germline CDR1 reads SGHTA; CDR2 reads FQGNSA. The CDR3 contains 15 residues. The V gene end was trimmed by 1 base and the J gene end by 6 bases; junction bases not matched to a gene: 2. In nucleotides, the CDR3 is TGTGCCAGCAGCTTAGGTGGACTAGCGGCCGGGGAGCTGTTTTTT. Protein product: CASSLGGLAAGELFF.

V and J are TRBV14 and TRBJ2-7; the match to TRBD1 covers 8 bases. Germline values: CDR1 SGHDN, CDR2 FVKESK. J gave up 7 bases and V 0 bases, and 5 bases lay outside the gene matches. The CDR3 has 14 amino acids. The CDR3 spells CASSQDRDRHEQYF. CDR3 DNA sequence: TGTGCCAGCAGCCAAGACCGGGACAGGCATGAGCAGTACTTC.

The rearrangement joins TRBV29-1 to TRBJ2-7; TRBD2 aligns across 9 bases. Germline CDR1 SQVTM, CDR2 ANQGSEA. The CDR3 length is 13 residues. Trimming removed 7 bases from V and 1 base from J; junction bases left unmatched: 5. CDR3 loop: CSAWTSVSYEQYF. In nucleotides, the CDR3 is TGCAGCGCCTGGACTAGCGTGTCCTACGAGCAGTACTTC.

This chain links TRBV5-4 with TRBJ2-7; D is possibly TRBD2 (6 bases). V lost 7 bases and J lost 2, with 16 bases in between. Per the germline V gene, CDR1 is SGHNT and CDR2 is YYREEE (reference sequence). The length of the CDR3 is 14 residues. As DNA, the CDR3 is TGTGCCAGCGGTTCCGGGACTGTAACCTACGAGCAGTACTTC. Translating it yields CASGSGTVTYEQYF.

The chain links TRBV5-6 to TRBJ2-2; 7 nucleotides agree with TRBD1. The CDR3 has 13 amino acids. CDR1 SGHDT and CDR2 YYEEEE come from the germline V gene. Trimming took 4 bases from V and 13 from J; bases not matched to a gene: 10. CDR3 region: CASSTHQGVGLFF. The CDR3 nucleotides are TGTGCCAGCAGCACGCATCAGGGGGTCGGGCTGTTTTTT.

This chain connects TRBV30 to TRBJ1-4, with 7 bases lining up with TRBD1. Germline V gene sequence: CDR1 GTSNPN, CDR2 SVGIG (reference sequence). Losses at the gene ends were 3 bases for V and 1 base for J; bases not matched to a gene: 5. The CDR3 is 15 amino acids. CDR3 residues: CAWSRQGLTNEKLFF. The CDR3 DNA is TGTGCCTGGAGCAGACAGGGTTTAACTAATGAAAAACTGTTTTTT.

This clone was picked up one time. V usage is TRBV5-4 and J usage is TRBJ1-5; the match to TRBD1 covers 8 bases. The V gene's germline CDR1 is SGHNT and CDR2 YYREEE (reference sequence). The CDR3 is 14 amino acids. J gave up 5 bases and V 0 bases, and 1 base lay outside the gene matches. CDR3: CASSLAGGDQPQHF. Written as DNA, the CDR3 is TGTGCCAGCAGCTTGGCAGGGGGCGATCAGCCCCAGCATTTT.

The CDR3 region has the DNA TGTGCCAGCAGCTTAGGGCGCGGGAGGGTCACAGATACGCAGTATTTT. It encodes CASSLGRGRVTDTQYF. V gene TRBV11-1 combines with J gene TRBJ2-3, with 9 bases matching TRBD2. Germline V gives CDR1 SGHAT, CDR2 FQDESV (reference sequence). The CDR3 spans 16 residues. Trimming at V came to 1 base and at J to 2 bases, leaving 4 bases not matched to a gene.

V and J are TRBV19 and TRBJ2-7; 7 bases fit TRBD2. CDR3 length equals 14 residues. Trimming removed 9 bases from V and 3 bases from J; junction bases left unmatched: 11. Germline V lookup: CDR1 LNHDA, CDR2 SQIVND (reference sequence). The CDR3 region has the DNA TGTGCCAGGTCGAGGACTAGACGGGACTACGAGCAGTACTTC. Translating gives CARSRTRRDYEQYF.

The V call is TRBV7-8, the J call TRBJ2-7, with D perhaps matching TRBD2 (6 bases). The V end was cut by 7 bases, the J end by 4 bases, with 11 bases between. CDR1 is SGHVS, CDR2 FQNEAQ, per germline. The CDR3 loop spans 12 amino acids. The DNA for the CDR3 is TGTGCCAGCACGGGACTCGGTTACGAGCAGTACTTC. Amino acids: CASTGLGYEQYF.

A few counts support this clone. This chain joins TRBV27 and TRBJ2-7; 8 bases match TRBD1. The CDR3 has 15 residues. V lost 5 bases to trimming and J lost 5 bases; unmatched junction nucleotides: 11. Germline CDR1 is MNHEY and CDR2 is SMNVEV (reference sequence). The CDR3 bases are TGTGCCAGCAGTCCCAAACCTATGACAGGGGACGAGCAGTACTTC. Protein: CASSPKPMTGDEQYF.

The genes are TRBV27 and TRBJ2-7, with D possibly being TRBD1 (6 bases). CDR3 length: 16 amino acids. V shed 5 bases and J shed 0 bases, with 17 bases lying between them. CDR1 and CDR2 from the germline V gene are MNHEY and SMNVEV (reference sequence). The CDR3 bases are TGTGCCAGCAGTCCACGCTCTGGACAGACCTCCTACGAGCAGTACTTC. Translated, it gives CASSPRSGQTSYEQYF.

The chain couples TRBV29-1 to TRBJ1-1; 9 nucleotides agree with TRBD1. The CDR3 runs to 15 residues. Per the germline V gene, CDR1 is SQVTM and CDR2 is ANQGSEA. The trim removed 5 bases at V and 3 bases at J, leaving 10 bases unmatched. The chain's CDR3 is CSVPLTGTGHTEAFF. For the CDR3, the DNA is TGCAGCGTTCCACTTACCGGGACAGGGCACACTGAAGCTTTCTTT.

The J gene is TRBJ2-1, the V gene TRBV10-3, with D uncertain. CDR1 is ENHRY, CDR2 SYGVKD, per germline. Trimming cost V 2 bases and J 9 bases, with 8 bases left between them. The length of the CDR3 is 12 residues. CDR3 bases: TGTGCCATCAGTGAGCGAGGTTTTGAGCAGTTCTTC. It yields the protein CAISERGFEQFF.

This clone has just a few counts. The CDR3 sequence: CASTGRSTAQYF. As DNA, the CDR3 is TGTGCCAGCACCGGGAGATCTACAGCGCAGTACTTC. The chain recombines TRBV7-9 with TRBJ2-5; perhaps TRBD2 as D (6 bases). The CDR3 length is 12 residues. V was cut by 7 bases and J by 11 bases, with 17 bases left in between. Germline CDR1 SEHNR, CDR2 FQNEAQ (reference sequence).

The chain links TRBV9 to TRBJ2-3; the D gene is possibly TRBD1 (6 bases). The V end was cut by 3 bases, the J end by 3 bases, with 17 bases between. Per the germline V gene, CDR1 is SGDLS and CDR2 is YYNGEE. There are 16 residues in the CDR3. CDR3 coding DNA: TGTGCCAGCAGCGCCAGGGGAAACCTTGGGACAGATACGCAGTATTTT. Its translation: CASSARGNLGTDTQYF.

The chain has TRBV9 and TRBJ2-1, with TRBD1 matching over 12 bases. Trimming at V came to 4 bases and at J to 3 bases, leaving 5 bases not matched to a gene. The CDR3 consists of 16 residues. In germline, CDR1 is SGDLS, CDR2 YYNGEE. The CDR3 region has the DNA TGTGCCAGCAGCCCGGGGACAGGGGGCATCTACAATGAGCAGTTCTTC. Translation gives CASSPGTGGIYNEQFF.

The chain carries TRBV5-1 and TRBJ2-1; the D gene is possibly TRBD1 (6 bases). The CDR3 is made up of 12 amino acids. V lost 2 bases to trimming and J lost 6 bases, with 6 bases between them. The germline V gene has CDR1 SGHRS and CDR2 YFSETQ. The CDR3 here is CASSLQGNEQFF. In nucleotides, the CDR3 is TGCGCCAGCAGCTTACAGGGCAATGAGCAGTTCTTC.

The V gene is TRBV28, the J gene TRBJ2-7; D is perhaps TRBD1 (5 bases). V lost 3 bases and J 3 bases, leaving 15 bases between the germline ends. Germline V gene sequence: CDR1 MDHEN, CDR2 SYDVKM. There are 15 residues in the CDR3. DNA of the CDR3: TGTGCCAGCAGTTTCCCGGACACTATCCGCTACGAGCAGTACTTC. Protein: CASSFPDTIRYEQYF.

This clone showed up just a few times. This rearrangement joins TRBV27 to TRBJ2-5; TRBD2 is a possible D gene (6 bases). The CDR3 totals 14 residues. V was cut by 7 bases and J by 4 bases, with 16 bases left in between. Germline assignment: CDR1 MNHEY and CDR2 SMNVEV (reference sequence). The CDR3 sequence: CASTPRQAGETQYF. The CDR3, as DNA: TGTGCCAGCACCCCCCGTCAAGCGGGAGAGACCCAGTACTTC.

This clone appeared a single time. The chain joins TRBV11-2 to TRBJ2-7, with D possibly being TRBD2 (7 bases). This CDR3 region has 14 residues. V was cut by 5 bases and J by 8 bases, with 19 bases left in between. In germline, CDR1 is SGHAT, CDR2 FQNNGV. In nucleotides, the CDR3 is TGTGCCAGCAGCGGGGAGGGGGGGACTAATCAGCAGTACTTC. Residues: CASSGEGGTNQQYF. Based on the CDR3 plus reference TRBV11-2 and TRBJ2-7, the full variable domain is EAGVAQSPRYKIIEKRQSVAFWCNPISGHATLYWYQQILGQGPKLLIQFQNNGVVDDSQLPKDRFSAERLKGVDSTLKIQPAKLEDSAVYLCASSGEGGTNQQYFGPGTRLTVT.

The chain carries TRBV6-1 and TRBJ2-1; D possibly corresponds to TRBD1 (5 bases). Trimming pared 7 bases from V and 8 bases from J, leaving 15 bases between. CDR3 length: 13 amino acids. Looked up from germline, CDR1 is MNHNS and CDR2 is SASEGT. The CDR3 nucleotides read TGTGCCAGCACTGGACACTTTTTCTATGAGCAGTTCTTC. As protein: CASTGHFFYEQFF.

This sequence joins TRBV10-2 and TRBJ2-2, with D possibly matching TRBD1 (6 bases). Trimming cost V 0 bases and J 6 bases, with 8 bases left between them. CDR3 size: 14 residues. Germline CDR1 is WSHSY and CDR2 is SAAADI. The CDR3 loop is CASSESAGAGELFF. The CDR3 region has the DNA TGCGCCAGCAGTGAGTCCGCAGGGGCCGGGGAGCTGTTTTTT.